Here is one T cell receptor (beta chain) with its context. This clonotype was observed at least ten times. Its antigen remains unidentified. No clone much larger than this one lies a single base away; base qualities are absent. TCR beta CDR3 regions were amplified from RNA transcripts. The TCR CDR3 was subjected to a first round of RT-PCR using the HTBI primer set and the Qiagen OneStep RT-PCR kit. A second multiplex PCR round built the libraries, followed by size selection and purification. The libraries were sequenced on an Illumina HiSeq2000 using paired-end 100 bp reads. As for the authors' bioinformatics: SOAPnuke was used to process the raw data, removing reads that contained adapters or uncalled bases, had a mean Phred below 15, or lacked an exact match to the constant primer or identifier. High-quality paired reads were merged using COPE v1.2.5, and each unique nucleotide sequence was defined as a clonotype. Clonotypes were aligned to IMGT TRBV, TRBD and TRBJ reference segments using MiTCR v1.1. The analysis included only V-J combinations with a frequency above 0.0001, which together covered 99% to 99.2% of the repertoires. A TCS score was defined as the ratio between F50 (clonal expansion) and ExV (chaos), using BLOSUM62-based TCRdist between CDR3 peptides within each V-J. Welch's t-statistics and random forest reduced just over 500 V-J features to roughly 13, which were used in a naive Bayes classifier (R e1071). TCRdb cleaned the public reads at Q25 with fastp, built clones with MiXCR and kept in-frame beta chains. Merged by CDR3 protein, the rows form single entries marked with the most common genes and DNA. TCRdb, rather than the study authors, made the V and J calls. The sample table records 350,000 to 400,000 distinct CDR3 sequences; approximately 15% of these occur just once. The ten largest clones add up to 32% of the sample.

This sample is part of a study of T cells in Graves' hyperthyroidism and ophthalmopathy (dated by TCRdb to between 2018 and 2021). About the investigation overall: Peripheral blood was collected at initial diagnosis, before any treatment. A discovery cohort of approximately 97 patients, approximately 44 with Graves' ophthalmopathy and about 60 with stable Graves' hyperthyroidism, was used to find distinguishing TCR V-J signatures. An independent validation cohort of under 20 hyperthyroidism patients and approximately 17 patients who later progressed to ophthalmopathy tested prospective prediction of ophthalmopathy. The 100 discovery patients were randomly split 7:3 into training and test sets. In about 6 Graves' hyperthyroidism patients, the study also compared T-cell repertoires from thyroid tissue with T-cell repertoires from blood. After blood sampling, hyperthyroidism patients were treated with methimazole at a starting dose of 30 mg daily, and ophthalmopathy patients were treated with high-dose intravenous methylprednisolone. The paper reports TCR Vbeta CDR3 sequencing of roughly 140 peripheral blood samples: approximately 43 ophthalmopathy, some 80 hyperthyroidism and 17 progressor patients. The investigation overall reported the following: Most expanded thyroid clonotypes (frequency above 0.001) were also found in blood, which suggests that blood repertoires may mirror thyroid immune responses. A 13 V-J signature model separated ophthalmopathy from stable hyperthyroidism, with nearly 90% sensitivity and around 84% specificity in cross-validation and 80%/75% in testing. In validation, the model predicted progression to ophthalmopathy a median of 6.5 months before onset, with over 55% sensitivity and just under 75% specificity. No statistical method was used to fix the sample size in advance, and group allocation was not hidden from the investigators.

Graves' hyperthyroidism was defined as stable when no progression to ophthalmopathy occurred over 18 months of follow-up. The hyperthyroidism patients were between 18 and 65 years old and newly diagnosed, with a disease duration of less than 2 months. Patients with uncontrolled infections, other autoimmune diseases, pregnancy or lactation were excluded. Diagnoses were based on clinical symptoms, serum thyroxine and TRAb, thyroid ultrasound and orbital computed tomography. PBMCs were separated from under 11 ml of fresh peripheral blood using Ficoll-Paque density gradient centrifugation. Total RNA was extracted using Trizol reagent, and RNA quality was assessed on an Agilent 2100 Bioanalyzer. The CDR3 holds 13 amino acids from the cysteine to the phenylalanine. The read is trimmed to its CDR3 DNA, 39 bases read in frame from base 1. Between the V and J ends, shortened by 0 bases and 7 bases respectively, the junction contains 6 bases. Looking up the germline V gene (reference sequence) yields CDR1 LGHDT and CDR2 YNNKEL.

Sample: blood. The V and J genes are TRBV3-1 and TRBJ2-2; the D gene assignment is ambiguous. The clonotype originates from a woman in her 30s with Graves' hyperthyroidism. The CDR3 has the sequence CASSQEKLGELFF. The DNA sequence reads TGTGCCAGCAGCCAAGAAAAACTCGGGGAGCTGTTTTTT.